The text below deals with one T cell receptor (beta chain). Its antigen has not been determined. No clone much larger than this one lies a single base away; base qualities are absent. Other DNA sequences from this sample encode an identical CDR3 as well. The cohort comprised fewer than 750 healthy bone marrow donors. Cohort members were all nominally healthy when sampled, although unrecorded immune exposures were likely present. The donor tested CMV seropositive and was one of the 289 seropositive cohort members. A peripheral blood sample was provided by each donor, and peripheral blood mononuclear cells were used for TCR beta sequencing. Genomic DNA was extracted from the blood cell samples with the Qiagen DNeasy Blood Extraction Kit. The data were taken from a study of cytomegalovirus exposure and HLA in healthy donors (dated by TCRdb to between 2016 and 2019). At the level of the whole study: An earlier analysis of approximately 590 of the donors reported about 250 Gb of sequence data and 117 million unique TCR beta sequences from roughly 200 million T cells. Approximately 310 gigabases of sequencing data and approximately 85 million unique TCR sequences were included in an early release covering about 700 HLA-typed donors. Of the 350 to 400 genotyped donors, around 81% fell in the genetic ancestry cluster associated with self-reported Caucasian donors. The study was designed to test whether signatures of past pathogen exposure could be identified by cataloging public T cell receptors. Using immunosequencing, the study profiled T cell repertoires from around 670 subjects and related those repertoires to cytomegalovirus serostatus. Along with the approximately 600-subject first cohort, a separate validation cohort of approximately 110 different subjects was used. High-throughput TCR immunosequencing, statistical association of individual TCRs with disease status, and machine learning were combined to predict cytomegalovirus infection status. To study patterns of TCR occurrence, a later analysis re-analyzed previously published TCR beta repertoires from just over 650 donors and added high-resolution HLA genotyping. Rather than using new phenotypic data, the later analysis identified candidate immune exposures from TCR beta sequences and from how often those sequences occurred across donors. In an earlier analysis of 500 to 650 of the donors, high-throughput TCR beta sequencing was used to judge whether each TCR beta V gene segment behaved as functional or pseudogenic. Alongside the repertoire data, information on donor age, sex, ethnicity and CMV serostatus was compiled. A later genetic analysis took genome-wide SNP genotypes for about three fifths of the 666 donors and used that subset as a discovery cohort. Every repertoire in the discovery cohort had been generated on one and the same sequencing platform. Both class I and class II loci were covered by HLA typing, at four-digit resolution. The number of donors typed differed by locus, with about 629-640 for A, B, C, DRB1 and DQB1, roughly 520 for DQA1, some 570 for DPA1, and some 450 for DPB1. A handful of DR-DQ haplotypes were treated as single units for association and clustering because of strong linkage in the cohort. Among approximately 370 genotyped donors of the cohort, an average of about 220,000 unique TCR beta nucleotide sequences was sequenced per donor, of which about 19% were non-productive.

Taken from cysteine to phenylalanine, the CDR3 has 11 residues. Solely the CDR3 DNA is kept, with 33 bases framed from the first base. Based on the germline V gene, the CDR1 and CDR2 sequences are SQVTM and ANQGSEA. The trim is 6 bases for V and 1 base for J, with a gap of 6 bases between the germline ends. Library preparation was by the immunoSEQ multiplex PCR assay. For the multiplex PCR, a mixture combining 60 forward primers for TCR Vbeta segments and 13 reverse primers for TCR Jbeta segments was used. The CDR3 region of rearranged TCR beta genes was amplified from genomic DNA with a multiplex PCR assay. On the Illumina HiSeq System, the amplified TCR beta libraries were sequenced as 87-base-pair reads. In the source study's methods: A later analysis counted about 80 million unique TCR beta chains across the roughly 700 repertoires, and some 12 million of these chains were shared by at least two donors. A nearest-neighbor algorithm error-corrected the raw reads and collapsed the reads into unique sequences, merging closely related sequences to remove PCR and sequencing errors. Alignment of CDR3 sequences to IMGT reference sequences was used to assign V, D and J gene segments. For a sequence to be retained, a match of at least six nucleotides to both a V gene segment and a J gene segment was required. Rearrangements were classified as productive when the CDR3 lacked stop codons and remained in frame with V and J, and all other rearrangements were classified as non-productive. Following IMGT convention, CDR3 was defined as the stretch from the second conserved V-encoded cysteine up to the conserved J-encoded phenylalanine. The earlier analysis of about 570 of the donors excluded any sequence lacking an unambiguous match to a single V gene segment. An earlier analysis of a few hundred of the donors called V segments functional above 56.7% productive rearrangements and segregating when the between-donor standard deviation exceeded 5%. To diagnose cytomegalovirus status from the catalog of TCR beta chain sequences, a statistical classification framework was built. A later analysis assigned V and J genes by comparing TCR nucleotide sequences with IMGT/GENE-DB human TR gene sequences. A later analysis assigned CDR3 sequences and most-parsimonious VDJ recombination scenarios with the TCRdist pipeline. In a later analysis, each TCR beta chain was defined by its CDR3 amino acid sequence together with its V-gene family, and reads lacking a unique V-gene family were excluded. A later analysis removed 592 highly shared, low-generation-probability nucleotide sequences to deal with suspected cross-contamination and a sequencing artifact. In a later analysis, a clonal expansion index was calculated for each public chain from normalized within-repertoire ranks of inferred template counts. Generation probabilities in a later analysis came from a VDJ recombination model fitted to out-of-frame rearrangements, and those results were checked against IGoR. A later analysis scored TCR-TCR, TCR-HLA and TCR-CMV co-occurrence with hypergeometric tests, applying a repertoire-size bias correction to TCR pairs. A later analysis estimated false discovery rates by permuting HLA or CMV assignments 20 times. A later analysis grouped co-occurring TCRs with DBSCAN, adding TCRdist sequence similarity when clustering within HLA-allele-positive subsets. For co-occurrence clustering, repertoires with fewer than 30,000 or more than 120,000 public chains were excluded, along with four or five repertoires with anomalous nucleotide sharing. TCRdb mirrors the immuneACCESS table, restricted to in-frame sequences. Some clones are absent from its copies; in checked studies, under half trace to an unresolved V gene, and the reason for the others is unknown. That table furnishes V, J and clone size, whereas the DNA furnished D and trimming. The sample yields around 67,000 clones; about four fifths were counted once. Together, the top ten hold 7.8% of the sample.

Paper-wide results and their limitations: According to a later genetic analysis, donors in an Asian-associated ancestry cluster had fewer N-insertions in productive TCRs than the approximately 630-donor mean. A later analysis associated 17,000 or so TCR beta sequences with specific HLA alleles at a false discovery rate of 0.05. Approximately 16 rarely observed V segments, including chromosome 9 orphons, were excluded from the earlier analysis of about 500 of the donors because counts were too low. A later genetic analysis associated a missense DCLRE1C variant with V-gene and J-gene trimming of TCR beta chains, and an independent cohort replicated the association. A later analysis found that TCR association rates varied across HLA loci, with DRB1 alleles showing the most associated TCRs and HLA-C alleles the fewest. Most CMV-associated TCR beta chains appeared to be HLA-restricted in a later analysis, and the HLA associations seemed to be driven largely by CMV exposure. Broadly in line with IMGT annotations, most TCR beta V segments showed up in productive rearrangements about 90% or about 30% of the time in an earlier analysis of 450 to 600 of the donors. For the cohort, immune exposure information was limited to CMV serostatus. According to the authors, the approach could potentially be generalized to other disease states and immunological phenotypes. Several of the top co-occurrence clusters appeared to be linked to parvovirus B19, influenza, CMV and Epstein-Barr virus, according to a later analysis. Linkage disequilibrium might explain the correlated functional status among segregating V segments, but an unknown experimental factor could not be ruled out. A cluster of highly shared sequence variants was judged likely to be a technical artifact of the sequencing pipeline. Compared with equally common non-associated chains, HLA-associated TCR beta chains in a later analysis were more clonally expanded and had lower generation probabilities. Some IMGT-functional V segments, including TRBV6-2 and TRBV6-3, could not be distinguished by the 87-base-pair reads and were therefore excluded. Because some donors lacked HLA typing at each locus, the association tests relied only on the typed subset. In the study, some 160 TCR beta chains were listed as associated with cytomegalovirus. Assigning TCR associations to individual alleles was difficult when HLA alleles, especially DR and DQ, strongly co-occurred. The classifier was reported to diagnose cytomegalovirus status with high specificity and sensitivity in both the original cohort and the validation cohort. In this cohort, only TCR beta chains were sequenced, and detectable features were limited by the absence of alpha or paired-chain data. A further reported finding was that TCR beta sequences accurately predicted the HLA-A and HLA-B alleles for most subjects in the first cohort. Most TCR sequences were seen in very few donors, while some public TCRs were found in many individuals. Roughly uniform sequencing depth across donors was assumed in presence/absence analyses, although this assumption may not hold. In vitro tests confirmed that a few of the cytomegalovirus-associated TCR beta chains recognize cytomegalovirus antigens.

The origin of this receptor is a man aged 18 to 35 in good health and CMV-seropositive. The V and J genes are TRBV29-1 and TRBJ1-1; TRBD1 might be the D gene, on 6 matching bases. The sequenced sample consisted of PBMCs. CDR3 region: CSVDRNTEAFF. DNA sequence: TGCAGCGTGGACAGGAACACTGAAGCTTTCTTT.